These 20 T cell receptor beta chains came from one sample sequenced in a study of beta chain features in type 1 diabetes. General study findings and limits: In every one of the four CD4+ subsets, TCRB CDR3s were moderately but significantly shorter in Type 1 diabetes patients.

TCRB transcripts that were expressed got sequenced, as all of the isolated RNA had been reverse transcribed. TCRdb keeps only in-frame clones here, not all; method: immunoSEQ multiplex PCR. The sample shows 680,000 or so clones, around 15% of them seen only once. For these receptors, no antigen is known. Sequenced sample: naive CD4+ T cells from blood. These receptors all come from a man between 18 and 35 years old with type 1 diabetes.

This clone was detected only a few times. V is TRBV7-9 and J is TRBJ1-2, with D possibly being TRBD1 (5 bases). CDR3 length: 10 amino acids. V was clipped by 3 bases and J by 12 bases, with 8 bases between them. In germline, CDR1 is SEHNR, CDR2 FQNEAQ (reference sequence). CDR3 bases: TGTGCCAGCAGCTTGGGGCCCGACACCTTC. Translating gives CASSLGPDTF.

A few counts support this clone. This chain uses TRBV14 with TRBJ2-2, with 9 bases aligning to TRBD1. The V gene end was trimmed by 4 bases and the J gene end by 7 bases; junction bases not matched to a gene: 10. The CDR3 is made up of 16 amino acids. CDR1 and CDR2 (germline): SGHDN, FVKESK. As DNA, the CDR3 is TGTGCCAGCAGCCCTCGCCGGGACAGGGAGAGCGGGGAGCTGTTTTTT. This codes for CASSPRRDRESGELFF.

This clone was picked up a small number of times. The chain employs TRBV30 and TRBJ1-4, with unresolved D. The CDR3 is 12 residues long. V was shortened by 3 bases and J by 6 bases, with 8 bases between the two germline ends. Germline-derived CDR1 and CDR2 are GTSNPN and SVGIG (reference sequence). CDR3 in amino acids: CAWRLLDEKLFF. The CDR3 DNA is TGTGCCTGGAGGCTTCTGGATGAAAAACTGTTTTTT.

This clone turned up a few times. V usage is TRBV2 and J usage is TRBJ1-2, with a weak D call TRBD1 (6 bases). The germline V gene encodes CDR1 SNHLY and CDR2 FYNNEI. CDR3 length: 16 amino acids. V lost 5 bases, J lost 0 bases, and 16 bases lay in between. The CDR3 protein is CASSSSTGDPNYGYTF. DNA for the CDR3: TGTGCCAGCAGTTCATCGACAGGAGACCCTAACTATGGCTACACCTTC.

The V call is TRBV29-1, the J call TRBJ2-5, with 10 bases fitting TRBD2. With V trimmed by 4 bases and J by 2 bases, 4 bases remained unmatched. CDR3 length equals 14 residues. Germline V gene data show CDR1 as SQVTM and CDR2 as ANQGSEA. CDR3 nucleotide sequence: TGCAGCGTTGGTGGTAGCGGGGGGCAAGAGACCCAGTACTTC. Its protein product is CSVGGSGGQETQYF.

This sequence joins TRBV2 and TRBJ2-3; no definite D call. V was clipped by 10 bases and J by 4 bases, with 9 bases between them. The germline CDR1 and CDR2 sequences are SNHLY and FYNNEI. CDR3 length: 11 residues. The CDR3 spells CATSPADTQYF. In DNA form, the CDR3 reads TGTGCCACCAGCCCAGCAGATACGCAGTATTTT.

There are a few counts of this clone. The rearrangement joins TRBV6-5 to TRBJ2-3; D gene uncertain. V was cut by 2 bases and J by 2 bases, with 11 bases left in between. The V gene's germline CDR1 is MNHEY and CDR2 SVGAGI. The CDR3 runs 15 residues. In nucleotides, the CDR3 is TGTGCCAGCAGTTACGGTTCCGCAAACACAGATACGCAGTATTTT. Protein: CASSYGSANTDTQYF.

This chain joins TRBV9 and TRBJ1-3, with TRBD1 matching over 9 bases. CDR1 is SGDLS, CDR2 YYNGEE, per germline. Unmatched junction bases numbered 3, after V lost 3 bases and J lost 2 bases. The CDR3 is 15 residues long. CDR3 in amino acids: CASSAGQGTGNTIYF. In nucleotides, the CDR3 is TGTGCCAGCAGCGCCGGACAGGGGACTGGAAACACCATATATTTT.

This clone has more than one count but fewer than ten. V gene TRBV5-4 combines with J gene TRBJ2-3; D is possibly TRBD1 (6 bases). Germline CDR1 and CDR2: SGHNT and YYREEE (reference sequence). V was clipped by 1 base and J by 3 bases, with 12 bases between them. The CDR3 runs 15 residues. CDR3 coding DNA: TGTGCCAGCAGCTTGCATAACAGGGCGACAGATACGCAGTATTTT. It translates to CASSLHNRATDTQYF.

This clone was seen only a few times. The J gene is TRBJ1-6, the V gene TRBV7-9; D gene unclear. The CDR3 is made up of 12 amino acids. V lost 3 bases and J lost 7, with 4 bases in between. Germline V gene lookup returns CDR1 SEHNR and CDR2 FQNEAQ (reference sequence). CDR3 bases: TGTGCCAGCAGCTTCCAGAATTCACCCCTCCACTTT. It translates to CASSFQNSPLHF.

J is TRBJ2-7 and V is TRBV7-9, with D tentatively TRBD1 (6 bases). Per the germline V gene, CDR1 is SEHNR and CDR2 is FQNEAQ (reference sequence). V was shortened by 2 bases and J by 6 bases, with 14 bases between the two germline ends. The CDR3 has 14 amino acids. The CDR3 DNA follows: TGTGCCAGCAGCTTATCAGGGGCCATTGGCGAGCAGTACTTC. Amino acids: CASSLSGAIGEQYF.

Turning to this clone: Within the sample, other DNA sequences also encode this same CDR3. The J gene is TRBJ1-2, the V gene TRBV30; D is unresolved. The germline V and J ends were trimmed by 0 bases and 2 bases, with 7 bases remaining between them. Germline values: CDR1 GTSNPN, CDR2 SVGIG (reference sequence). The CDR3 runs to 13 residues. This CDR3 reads CAWSVGSNYGYTF. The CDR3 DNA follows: TGTGCCTGGAGTGTAGGGTCAAACTATGGCTACACCTTC.

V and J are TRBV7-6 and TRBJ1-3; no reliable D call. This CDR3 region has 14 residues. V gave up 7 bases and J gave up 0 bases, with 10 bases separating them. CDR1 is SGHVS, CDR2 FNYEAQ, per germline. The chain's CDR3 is CASISTASGNTIYF. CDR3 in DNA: TGTGCCAGCATTAGTACGGCCTCTGGAAACACCATATATTTT.

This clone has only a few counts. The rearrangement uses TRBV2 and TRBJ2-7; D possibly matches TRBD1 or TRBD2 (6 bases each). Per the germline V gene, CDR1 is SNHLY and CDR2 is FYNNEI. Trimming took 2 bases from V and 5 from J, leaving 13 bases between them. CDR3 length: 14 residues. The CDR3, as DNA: TGTGCCAGCAGTGAAAGGGGGGCCGCGAACGAGCAGTACTTC. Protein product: CASSERGAANEQYF.

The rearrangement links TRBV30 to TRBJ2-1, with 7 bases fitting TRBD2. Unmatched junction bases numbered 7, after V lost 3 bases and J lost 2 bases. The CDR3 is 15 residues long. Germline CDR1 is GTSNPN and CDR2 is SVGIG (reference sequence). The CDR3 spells CAWRFASGPYNEQFF. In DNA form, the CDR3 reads TGTGCCTGGAGATTTGCTAGCGGTCCCTACAATGAGCAGTTCTTC.

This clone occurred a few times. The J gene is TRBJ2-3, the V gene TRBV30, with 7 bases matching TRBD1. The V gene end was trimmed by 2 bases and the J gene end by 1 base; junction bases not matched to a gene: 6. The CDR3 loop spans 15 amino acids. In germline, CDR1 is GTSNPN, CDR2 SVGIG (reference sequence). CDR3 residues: CAWSKQGVGTDTQYF. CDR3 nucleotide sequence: TGTGCCTGGAGTAAGCAGGGGGTCGGCACAGATACGCAGTATTTT.

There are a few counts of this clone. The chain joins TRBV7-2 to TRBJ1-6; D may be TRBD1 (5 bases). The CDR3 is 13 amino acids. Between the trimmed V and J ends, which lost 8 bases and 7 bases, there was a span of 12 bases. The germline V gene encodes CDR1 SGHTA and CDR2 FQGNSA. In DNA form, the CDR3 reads TGTGCCAGCCCCGACAGAGACAATTCACCCCTCCACTTT. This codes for CASPDRDNSPLHF.

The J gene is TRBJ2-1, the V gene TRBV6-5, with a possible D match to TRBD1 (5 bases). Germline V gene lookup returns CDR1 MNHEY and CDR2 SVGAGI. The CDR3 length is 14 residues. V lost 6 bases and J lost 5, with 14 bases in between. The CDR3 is CASRPQGMDNEQFF. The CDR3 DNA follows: TGTGCCAGCAGACCCCAGGGTATGGACAATGAGCAGTTCTTC.

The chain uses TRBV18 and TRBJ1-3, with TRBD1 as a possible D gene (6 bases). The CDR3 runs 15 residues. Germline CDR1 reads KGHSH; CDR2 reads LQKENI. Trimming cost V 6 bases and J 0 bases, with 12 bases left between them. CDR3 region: CASSEQGTSGNTIYF. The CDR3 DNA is TGTGCCAGCTCCGAACAGGGTACCTCTGGAAACACCATATATTTT.

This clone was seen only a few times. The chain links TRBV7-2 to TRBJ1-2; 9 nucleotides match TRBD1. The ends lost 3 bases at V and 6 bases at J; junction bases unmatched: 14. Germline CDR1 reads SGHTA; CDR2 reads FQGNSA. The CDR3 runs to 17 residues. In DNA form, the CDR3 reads TGTGCCAGCAGCTTCGGGACAGGGTTTGTCCCGGTGGATGGCTACACCTTC. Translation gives CASSFGTGFVPVDGYTF.